This T cell receptor (beta chain) was recorded in a study of blood T cells in healthy people across ages. The second PCR ran 7 to 11 cycles with a sample-barcoded 5' primer and J-beta primers. Every sample gave at least 2.5 million paired-end reads containing CDR3. One entry per CDR3 protein, called by TCRdb with MiXCR from the 5' RACE reads. The data hold roughly 1.5 million distinct CDR3 sequences, with about 42% observed a single time. Russia was home to the donors, healthy Caucasian individuals aged 6 to 90. Study outcomes and limitations: Higher diversity, along with more naive CD4+ cells, distinguished long-lived donors from aged donors.

There are 17 residues in the CDR3. Germline V gene lookup returns CDR1 ENHRY and CDR2 SYGVKD. About this clonotype itself: Its matching antigen is unknown. One base away lies a much larger clone, so this may be a sequencing read error.

The rearrangement uses TRBV10-3 and TRBJ2-6; TRBD1 is a possible D gene (5 bases). The material sequenced was blood. The sequence derives from a woman in her late teens or twenties in good health. The CDR3 DNA reads as TGTGCCATCAGTCAGGGCAGGCCCAGCACTGGGGCCAACGCCCTGACTTTC. This codes for CAISQGRPSTGANALTF.